The 28 T cell receptor beta chains presented below share a single source sample, sequenced in a study of blood T cell repertoires in COVID-19. Assay used: immunoSEQ multiplex PCR; TCRdb lists only in-frame clones, some missing. Of 70,000 or so clones in the sample, more than 75% were seen once. Sequencing was done on a sample of peripheral blood. The receptors here all came from a human donor in a cohort sampled during active COVID-19.

The chain links TRBV19 to TRBJ1-2; maybe TRBD1 (5 bases). Germline V gene lookup returns CDR1 LNHDA and CDR2 SQIVND (reference sequence). Trimming shortened V by 4 bases and J by 4 bases, and 34 bases separated the two germline ends. The CDR3 loop spans 21 amino acids. The DNA of the CDR3 is TGTGCCAGTAGTACTGGGGCGGCGATCGTCATGGGTTCAATTGGATCCTATGGCTACACCTTC. Encoded protein: CASSTGAAIVMGSIGSYGYTF.

This clone has just one count. This chain joins TRBV5-1 and TRBJ1-1; TRBD1 aligns across 9 bases. Germline assignment: CDR1 SGHRS and CDR2 YFSETQ. The CDR3 covers 14 residues. Trimming cost V 3 bases and J 5 bases; bases outside gene matches: 5. CDR3 coding DNA: TGCGCCAGCAGCTCTGGGACAGGGACGACTGAAGCTTTCTTT. Translated, it gives CASSSGTGTTEAFF.

The chain links TRBV3-1 (or the pseudogene TRBV3-2) to TRBJ1-1, with D possibly matching TRBD1 (5 bases). CDR3 size: 17 residues. Germline values: CDR1 LGHDT, CDR2 YNNKEL (reference sequence). Trimming took off 0 bases at V and 1 base at J, with 15 bases between the two ends. In DNA, the CDR3 is TGTGCCAGCAGCCAAGAAAGGGGCGCGGGGCCGAACACTGAAGCTTTCTTT. It encodes CASSQERGAGPNTEAFF.

The rearrangement joins TRBV10-3 to TRBJ2-7; weak D call: TRBD2 (5 bases). The CDR3 is 10 residues long. The germline V gene encodes CDR1 ENHRY and CDR2 SYGVKD. The V and J ends lost 7 bases and 5 bases respectively, with 6 bases between them. CDR3 protein: CAIKGDEQYF. In DNA form, the CDR3 reads TGTGCCATCAAGGGAGACGAGCAGTACTTC.

The chain couples TRBV5-4 to TRBJ2-7, with a tentative D call TRBD2 (6 bases). Germline lookup yields CDR1 SGHNT and CDR2 YYREEE (reference sequence). Between the trimmed V and J ends, which lost 4 bases and 2 bases, there was a span of 10 bases. This CDR3 comprises 13 residues. CDR3 amino acids: CASSTGSTYEQYF. Here the CDR3 DNA reads TGTGCCAGCAGCACCGGGAGCACCTACGAGCAGTACTTC.

This clone was seen only once. V usage is TRBV9 and J usage is TRBJ2-7, with unresolved D. This CDR3 has 14 amino acids. V was pared by 4 bases and J by 9 bases, with 20 bases between. Germline V CDR1 and CDR2: SGDLS, YYNGEE. The CDR3 protein is CASSPETTNSGQYF. CDR3 sequence (DNA): TGTGCCAGCAGCCCAGAGACGACCAACTCAGGGCAGTACTTC.

The V call is TRBV7-2, the J call TRBJ1-3; a weak D match, TRBD1 (5 bases). This CDR3 is 17 amino acids long. The germline gives CDR1 SGHTA, CDR2 FQGNSA. V was clipped by 4 bases and J by 2 bases, with 18 bases between them. As DNA, the CDR3 is TGTGCCAGCAGCTCCCATAACCCCAGGGTCGCTGGAAACACCATATATTTT. It translates to CASSSHNPRVAGNTIYF.

A single count supports this clone. CDR3 amino acids: CAISPGVTYEQYF. CDR3 coding DNA: TGTGCCATCAGTCCAGGGGTAACCTACGAGCAGTACTTC. V is TRBV10-3 and J is TRBJ2-7, with D perhaps matching TRBD1 (6 bases). Trimming took off 5 bases at V and 2 bases at J, with 10 bases between the two ends. CDR1 ENHRY and CDR2 SYGVKD come from the germline V gene. The CDR3 runs to 13 residues.

The CDR3 DNA sequence: TGTGCCAGCAGTTTCGGGTTGGAGGGAGCTTTCTTT. Amino acid sequence: CASSFGLEGAFF. This chain links TRBV28 with TRBJ1-1; D gene ambiguous. V lost 3 bases and J 10 bases, leaving 12 bases between the germline ends. The length of the CDR3 is 12 residues. In germline, CDR1 is MDHEN, CDR2 SYDVKM.

This chain uses TRBV10-1 with TRBJ2-2; D gene ambiguous. V lost 2 bases to trimming and J lost 6 bases, with 13 bases between them. Germline CDR1 is WNHNN and CDR2 is SYGVQD (reference sequence). This CDR3 is built from 15 residues. This CDR3 reads CASSEAKRFPGELFF. The CDR3 DNA sequence: TGCGCCAGCAGTGAGGCCAAGAGGTTCCCCGGGGAGCTGTTTTTT.

This clone was detected only once. The rearrangement uses TRBV19 and TRBJ1-1; 9 nucleotides align to TRBD1. The CDR3 sequence is 15 residues long. Germline V gene lookup returns CDR1 LNHDA and CDR2 SQIVND (reference sequence). V trimming: 3 bases; J trimming: 4 bases; junction bases outside the gene matches: 6. CDR3 coding DNA: TGTGCCAGTAGTATGGACAGGGGATGGGGCACTGAAGCTTTCTTT. This sequence encodes CASSMDRGWGTEAFF.

The CDR3 DNA is TGTGCCAGCAGCTTAGACAGGGACACTGAAGCTTTCTTT. It translates to CASSLDRDTEAFF. The V call is TRBV7-3, the J call TRBJ1-1; TRBD1 agrees at 7 bases. V shed 2 bases, J shed 3 bases, and the junction held 0 bases outside the gene matches. The CDR3 length is 13 residues. Germline lookup yields CDR1 SGHTA and CDR2 FQGTGA.

The J gene is TRBJ1-4, the V gene TRBV7-9; 7 bases map to TRBD1. The V segment lost 4 bases and the J segment 5 bases; nucleotides outside the gene matches: 10. There are 16 residues in the CDR3. From germline, CDR1 is SEHNR and CDR2 FQNEAQ (reference sequence). The CDR3 nucleotides read TGTGCCAGCAGCTCGAACGCGGGACAGCTAAATGAAAAACTGTTTTTT. Its protein is CASSSNAGQLNEKLFF. Complete variable domain (other parts from reference TRBV7-9 and TRBJ1-4): DTGVSQNPRHKITKRGQNVTFRCDPISEHNRLYWYRQTLGQGPEFLTYFQNEAQLEKSRLLSDRFSAERPKGSFSTLEIQRTEQGDSAMYLCASSSNAGQLNEKLFFGSGTQLSVL.

V gene TRBV7-7 combines with J gene TRBJ2-7; 7 bases fit TRBD1. The V gene end was trimmed by 1 base and the J gene end by 0 bases; junction bases not matched to a gene: 3. Per the germline V gene, CDR1 is SSHAT and CDR2 is FNYEAQ (reference sequence). CDR3 length equals 15 residues. CDR3 coding DNA: TGTGCCAGCAGCTTAGGTACAGGGGCCTCCTACGAGCAGTACTTC. Encoded protein: CASSLGTGASYEQYF.

V is TRBV7-8 and J is TRBJ1-2, with D possibly being TRBD1 (6 bases). V dropped 4 bases and J dropped 4 bases, with 22 bases sitting between them. This CDR3 contains 17 residues. Germline loops: CDR1 SGHVS, CDR2 FQNEAQ. CDR3 in DNA: TGTGCCAGCAGCTACGGGAGGAGGGGGGGGAAAAGCTATGGCTACACCTTC. It codes for CASSYGRRGGKSYGYTF.

This chain connects TRBV20-1 to TRBJ2-7; D not certain. V was shortened by 3 bases and J by 6 bases, with 21 bases between the two germline ends. The germline V gene encodes CDR1 DFQATT and CDR2 SNEGSKA (reference sequence). This CDR3 is 15 amino acids long. CDR3 in DNA: TGCAGTGCTAGTCCTGACATGGTCCTCGCCGTCGAGCAGTACTTC. This codes for CSASPDMVLAVEQYF.

The rearrangement links TRBV3-1 (or the pseudogene TRBV3-2) to TRBJ2-7; D is uncertain. Germline CDR1 is LGHDT and CDR2 is YNNKEL (reference sequence). V was shortened by 0 bases and J by 0 bases, with 12 bases between the two germline ends. The CDR3 consists of 16 residues. CDR3 bases: TGTGCCAGCAGCCAAGATTCGTACTCAAACTCCTACGAGCAGTACTTC. Protein: CASSQDSYSNSYEQYF.

V and J are TRBV6-4 and TRBJ1-3; D remains ambiguous. Looked up from germline, CDR1 is MRHNA and CDR2 is SNTAGT. Trimming took off 2 bases at V and 0 bases at J, with 8 bases between the two ends. The CDR3 runs 15 residues. The CDR3 nucleotides read TGTGCCAGCAGTGACGGAGGGAGCTCTGGAAACACCATATATTTT. Translation gives CASSDGGSSGNTIYF.

DNA for the CDR3: TGTGCCAGCAGCCGGGGCAGGGGGCCTGAAAAACTGTTTTTT. It is translated as CASSRGRGPEKLFF. The chain carries TRBV7-9 and TRBJ1-4, with 8 bases aligning to TRBD1. V trimming: 5 bases; J trimming: 7 bases; junction bases outside the gene matches: 6. CDR3 size: 14 residues. CDR1 and CDR2 from the germline V gene are SEHNR and FQNEAQ (reference sequence).

The V and J genes are TRBV5-1 and TRBJ1-2; TRBD1 matches 7 bases. J was trimmed by 0 bases and V by 2 bases; bases with no gene match: 4. Germline assignment: CDR1 SGHRS and CDR2 YFSETQ. CDR3 length equals 15 residues. CDR3 coding DNA: TGCGCCAGCAGCTTTGAGGGGGCGTCTAACTATGGCTACACCTTC. Translating it yields CASSFEGASNYGYTF.

V and J are TRBV30 and TRBJ1-2; D is perhaps TRBD1 (6 bases). The CDR3 has 13 amino acids. Looked up from germline, CDR1 is GTSNPN and CDR2 is SVGIG (reference sequence). V was shortened by 0 bases and J by 7 bases, with 12 bases between the two germline ends. The CDR3 region is CAWSVAGGSGYTF. CDR3 DNA: TGTGCCTGGAGTGTTGCGGGGGGCAGTGGCTACACCTTC.

Comments on this clone: Just one base apart from a much larger clone, this may be a read error. The chain links TRBV5-6 to TRBJ2-7, with D tentatively TRBD1 (6 bases). Germline CDR1 and CDR2: SGHDT and YYEEEE. The ends were cut back, 4 bases at V and 4 bases at J, with 9 bases in the middle. The CDR3 spans 12 residues. CDR3: CASSPGQYEQYF. CDR3 nucleotide sequence: TGTGCCAGCAGCCCAGGACAGTACGAGCAGTACTTC.

J is TRBJ2-5 and V is TRBV6-2 or TRBV6-3, with D possibly matching TRBD2 (6 bases). With 0 bases removed from V and 5 bases from J, the gap between germline ends came to 16 bases. CDR1 is MNHEY, CDR2 SVGEGT, per germline. This CDR3 is 16 amino acids long. In nucleotides, the CDR3 is TGTGCCAGCAGTTACTCGATTCAAACTAGCTCGGAGACCCAGTACTTC. Its translation is CASSYSIQTSSETQYF.

This clone showed up just a few times. The chain links TRBV27 to TRBJ2-7; 12 positions agree with TRBD1. V lost 6 bases to trimming and J lost 4 bases; unmatched junction nucleotides: 4. The CDR3 contains 14 residues. CDR1 and CDR2 from the germline V gene are MNHEY and SMNVEV (reference sequence). The CDR3 loop reads CASSPGQGAYEQYF. CDR3 nucleotides: TGTGCCAGCAGCCCGGGACAGGGGGCGTACGAGCAGTACTTC.

This chain joins TRBV27 and TRBJ1-6; tentative D call: TRBD1 (6 bases). This CDR3 is 14 amino acids long. V lost 7 bases and J lost 10, with 17 bases in between. Looked up from germline, CDR1 is MNHEY and CDR2 is SMNVEV (reference sequence). The CDR3: CASTTGQRGSPLHF. CDR3 DNA: TGTGCCAGCACGACCGGACAGAGAGGCTCACCCCTCCACTTT.

The chain links TRBV2 to TRBJ2-3, with D tentatively TRBD1 (5 bases). There are 14 residues in the CDR3. V lost 6 bases and J lost 2, with 12 bases in between. Germline CDR1 SNHLY, CDR2 FYNNEI. The CDR3 nucleotides are TGTGCCAGCAGGGTGACAGTGACCACAGATACGCAGTATTTT. This codes for CASRVTVTTDTQYF.

The J gene is TRBJ2-3, the V gene TRBV30, with D possibly being TRBD1 (6 bases). The germline V gene encodes CDR1 GTSNPN and CDR2 SVGIG (reference sequence). This CDR3 has 14 amino acids. Trimming pared 0 bases from V and 7 bases from J, leaving 14 bases between. The CDR3 loop is CAWSVQTGLYTQYF. The DNA of the CDR3 is TGTGCCTGGAGTGTCCAGACAGGCCTTTATACGCAGTATTTT.

The gene calls are TRBV7-6 and TRBJ2-7; TRBD1 matches at 8 bases. Losses at the gene ends were 2 bases for V and 6 bases for J; bases not matched to a gene: 3. Germline CDR1 reads SGHVS; CDR2 reads FNYEAQ. The CDR3 spans 13 residues. The CDR3 region has the DNA TGTGCCAGCAGCTTAAGGGACAGGAGCGAGCAGTACTTC. Protein: CASSLRDRSEQYF.